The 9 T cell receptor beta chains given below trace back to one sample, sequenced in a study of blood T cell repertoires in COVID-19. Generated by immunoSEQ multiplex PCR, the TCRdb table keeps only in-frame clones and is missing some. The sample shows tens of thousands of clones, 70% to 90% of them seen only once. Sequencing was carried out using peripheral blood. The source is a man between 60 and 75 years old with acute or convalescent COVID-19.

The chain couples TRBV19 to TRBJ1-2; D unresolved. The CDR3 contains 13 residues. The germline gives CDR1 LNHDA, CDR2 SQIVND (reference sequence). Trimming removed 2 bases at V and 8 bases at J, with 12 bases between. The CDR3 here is CASSIQRRGGYTF. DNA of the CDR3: TGTGCCAGTAGTATACAACGAAGAGGGGGCTACACCTTC.

CDR3 protein: CASSTSQGSYEQYF. Written as DNA, the CDR3 is TGTGCCAGTAGTACCTCCCAGGGGTCCTACGAGCAGTACTTC. This rearrangement joins TRBV19 to TRBJ2-7; D might be TRBD1 (6 bases). V lost 4 bases, J lost 1 base, and 11 bases lay in between. The CDR3 totals 14 residues. CDR1 is LNHDA, CDR2 SQIVND, per germline (reference sequence). The variable domain in full, completed from reference TRBV19 and TRBJ2-7, reads DGGITQSPKYLFRKEGQNVTLSCEQNLNHDAMYWYRQDPGQGLRLIYYSQIVNDFQKGDIAEGYSVSREKKESFPLTVTSAQKNPTAFYLCASSTSQGSYEQYFGPGTRLTVT.

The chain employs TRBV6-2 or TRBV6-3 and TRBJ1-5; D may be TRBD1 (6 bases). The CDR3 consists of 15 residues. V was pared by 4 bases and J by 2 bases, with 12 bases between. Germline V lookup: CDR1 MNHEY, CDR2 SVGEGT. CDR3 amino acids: CASSLDRPRNQPQHF. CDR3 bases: TGTGCCAGCAGTTTAGACAGGCCTCGCAATCAGCCCCAGCATTTT.

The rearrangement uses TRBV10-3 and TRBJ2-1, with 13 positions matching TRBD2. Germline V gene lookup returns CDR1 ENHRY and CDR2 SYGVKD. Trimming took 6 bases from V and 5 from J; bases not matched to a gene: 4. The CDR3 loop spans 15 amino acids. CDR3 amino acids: CAIRDGLAGDNEQFF. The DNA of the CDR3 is TGTGCCATCAGGGACGGACTAGCGGGGGACAATGAGCAGTTCTTC.

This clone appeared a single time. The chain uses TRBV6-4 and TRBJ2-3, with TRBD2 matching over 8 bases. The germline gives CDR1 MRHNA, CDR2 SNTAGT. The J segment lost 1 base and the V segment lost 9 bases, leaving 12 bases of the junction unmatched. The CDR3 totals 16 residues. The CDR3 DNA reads TGTGCCAGTACTAAGGAAGCGGGAGCCGGCACAGATACGCAGTATTTT. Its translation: CASTKEAGAGTDTQYF.

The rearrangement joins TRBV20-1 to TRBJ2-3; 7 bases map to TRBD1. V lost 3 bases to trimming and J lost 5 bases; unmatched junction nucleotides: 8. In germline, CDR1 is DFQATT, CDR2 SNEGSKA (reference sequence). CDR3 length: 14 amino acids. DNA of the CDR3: TGCAGTGCTAGTATGGCAGGGGGAATAGATACGCAGTATTTT. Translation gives CSASMAGGIDTQYF.

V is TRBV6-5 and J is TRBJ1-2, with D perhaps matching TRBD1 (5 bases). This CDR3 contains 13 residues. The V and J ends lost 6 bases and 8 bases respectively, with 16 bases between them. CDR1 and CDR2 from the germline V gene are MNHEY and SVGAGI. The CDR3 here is CASRSPQGGGYTF. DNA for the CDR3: TGTGCCAGCAGGTCCCCGCAGGGAGGAGGCTACACCTTC.

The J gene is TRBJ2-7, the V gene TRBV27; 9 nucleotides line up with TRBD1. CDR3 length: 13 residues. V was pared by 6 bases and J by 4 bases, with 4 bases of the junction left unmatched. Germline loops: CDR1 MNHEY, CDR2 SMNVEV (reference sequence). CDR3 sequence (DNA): TGTGCCAGCAGCCCTGGACAGGGGTACGAGCAGTACTTC. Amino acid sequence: CASSPGQGYEQYF.

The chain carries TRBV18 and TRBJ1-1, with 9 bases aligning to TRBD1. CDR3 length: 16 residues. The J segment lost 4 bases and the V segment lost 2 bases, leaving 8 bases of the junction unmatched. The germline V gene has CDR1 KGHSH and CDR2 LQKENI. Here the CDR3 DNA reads TGTGCCAGCTCACCAATACCCGGGACAGGGAGCACTGAAGCTTTCTTT. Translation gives CASSPIPGTGSTEAFF. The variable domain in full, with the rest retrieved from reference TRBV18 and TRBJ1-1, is NAGVMQNPRHLVRRRGQEARLRCSPMKGHSHVYWYRQLPEEGLKFMVYLQKENIIDESGMPKERFSAEFPKEGPSILRIQQVVRGDSAAYFCASSPIPGTGSTEAFFGQGTRLTVV.